This is a list of T cell receptor beta chains from one sample in a study of CD8 T cells in ankylosing spondylitis. TCRdb passed the 5' RACE reads through MiXCR, listing each CDR3 protein once. The data hold about 160,000 distinct CDR3 sequences, with about 17% observed a single time. Sequencing was performed on blood, either unsorted or a sorted T cell fraction (not recorded which). The source is a male donor with ankylosing spondylitis or in good health (not recorded which). The CDR3 runs from the conserved cysteine through the conserved F or W. D genes are given only for firm matches. Clone size, where shown, is once, few, many, or a class for clones that have expanded.

V gene	J gene	D gene	clone size	CDR3 DNA	CDR3 protein
TRBV9	TRBJ2-2	NA	NA	TGTGCCAGCAGCGGAGGGGGCGGGGAGCTGTTTTTT	CASSGGGGELFF
TRBV29-1	TRBJ2-1	NA	few	TGCCGGGGGCAGTCCTACAATGAGCAGTTCTTC	CRGQSYNEQFF
TRBV7-3	TRBJ2-1	NA	many	TGTGCCAGCAGCTTAACGGGAGCAGCGAGCTCCTACAATGAGCAGTTCTTC	CASSLTGAASSYNEQFF
TRBV6-2/TRBV6-3	TRBJ2-1	NA	NA	TGTGCCAGCAGTCCGCACAGGGACTACAATGAGCAGTTCTTC	CASSPHRDYNEQFF
TRBV5-1	TRBJ1-1	NA	many	TGCGCCAGCAGCTTGAAGGGACCGCAGAGCACTGAAGCTTTCTTT	CASSLKGPQSTEAFF
TRBV29-1	TRBJ2-7	TRBD1	NA	TGCACCATGACAGGGGACTCCTACGAGCAGTACTTC	CTMTGDSYEQYF
TRBV27	TRBJ2-1	TRBD1	many	TGTGCCAGCAGACTCAGGGACAGGGCCTACAATGAGCAGTTCTTC	CASRLRDRAYNEQFF
TRBV7-7	TRBJ2-1	NA	many	TGTGCCAGCAGCTCGGACTATACGGGAGAGCAGTTCTTC	CASSSDYTGEQFF
TRBV27	TRBJ1-1	NA	NA	TGTGCCAGCACCCGGAGCCCCCTCTTGGTCACTGAAGCTTTCTTT	CASTRSPLLVTEAFF
TRBV27	TRBJ2-3	TRBD2	few	TGTGCCAGCTCCAGGACTAGGCTTGGCACAGATACGCAGTATTTT	CASSRTRLGTDTQYF
TRBV5-6	TRBJ2-7	TRBD2	many	TGTGCCAGCAGGCGACTAGCGGGAGCAGACGAGCAGTACTTC	CASRRLAGADEQYF
TRBV5-1	TRBJ2-1	TRBD1	many	TGCGCCAGCAGCTTGGTTGGACAGGCTTACAATGAGCAGTTCTTC	CASSLVGQAYNEQFF
TRBV5-1	TRBJ2-5	NA	many	TGCGCCAGCAGCTTGGAGTCGGATCAAGAGACCCAGTACTTC	CASSLESDQETQYF
TRBV5-5	TRBJ2-1	TRBD1	many	TGTGCCAGCAGCTTGGATGGGGACAGCAACAATGAGCAGTTCTTC	CASSLDGDSNNEQFF
TRBV20-1	TRBJ2-3	NA	many	TGCAGTGCTACGGTTATTGACTTGGGGGATACGCAGTATTTT	CSATVIDLGDTQYF
TRBV5-1	TRBJ1-1	NA	many	TGCGCCAGCAGCTTTAAGGGGGGCACTGAAGCTTTCTTT	CASSFKGGTEAFF
TRBV18	TRBJ2-1	TRBD2	NA	TGTGCCAGCTCACCAAATCCGATAGCGGGCCCGCAGTTCTTC	CASSPNPIAGPQFF
TRBV12-3/TRBV12-4	TRBJ2-7	TRBD2	NA	TGTGCCATTTCATGGGGGGGCTCCTACGAGCAGTACTTC	CAISWGGSYEQYF
TRBV12-3/TRBV12-4	TRBJ1-1	NA	many	TGTGCCACTACAGGAGAGAACACTGAAGCTTTCTTT	CATTGENTEAFF
TRBV5-1	TRBJ1-1	TRBD1	many	TGCGCCAGCAGCTTGGCAGGGGGGAGCACTGAAGCTTTCTTT	CASSLAGGSTEAFF
TRBV5-1	TRBJ2-1	TRBD1	many	TGCGCCAGCACCCTCACTCTGGGACAGGGGGCTGTAAATGAGCAGTTCTTC	CASTLTLGQGAVNEQFF
TRBV6-5	TRBJ1-5	NA	NA	TGTGCCAGCAGTTACGAGGGGGGCGGATTTGTACCCCAGCATTTT	CASSYEGGGFVPQHF
TRBV28	TRBJ2-2	NA	NA	TGTACCAGCAGGGGCCCACGGGGCTTCGGGGAGCTGTTTTTT	CTSRGPRGFGELFF
TRBV5-1	TRBJ1-4	TRBD1	NA	TGCGCCAGCAGCTTGTTAGAGGCAGGGGGTCCGTCTGCGAATGAAAAACTGTTTTTT	CASSLLEAGGPSANEKLFF
TRBV10-2	TRBJ1-6	TRBD1	many	TGCGCCAGCAGTGAGGACCGGACAGGGGATTCACCCCTCCACTTT	CASSEDRTGDSPLHF
TRBV28	TRBJ2-7	NA	NA	TGTGCCAGCATGGACGGAACCTACGAGCAGTACTTC	CASMDGTYEQYF
TRBV2	TRBJ2-3	NA	few	TGTGCCAGCAGTGAAAGGACTGGTCATACGCAGTATTTT	CASSERTGHTQYF
TRBV5-7	TRBJ2-7	NA	NA	TGTGCCAGCAGTACCGGGATCCTTGACTACGAGCAGTACTTC	CASSTGILDYEQYF
TRBV5-5	TRBJ2-1	NA	few	TGTGCCAGCAGCTGGGGACTTGACATAGGCAATGAGCAGTTCTTC	CASSWGLDIGNEQFF